What follows are 11 T cell receptor beta chains derived from one specimen sequenced in a study of OX40 agonist ivuxolimab in advanced cancers. The repertoire was sequenced with immunoSEQ multiplex PCR; TCRdb's copy has only in-frame clones and lacks some. The sample has some 64,000 clones, 92% seen once. This material consisted of CD4+ or CD8+ T cells sorted from blood, taken in a trial of the OX40 agonist ivuxolimab. These receptors were taken from an adult with an advanced solid tumor such as melanoma, head and neck, liver or kidney cancer.

This clone is labeled as medium-sized. CDR3 nucleotide sequence: TGTGCCAGCAGTTTAGGGTATTACAATGAGCAGTTCTTC. Protein: CASSLGYYNEQFF. V and J are TRBV28 and TRBJ2-1; D remains unclear. The CDR3 is made up of 13 amino acids. Per germline, CDR1 MDHEN and CDR2 SYDVKM. Trimming took off 2 bases at V and 4 bases at J, with 6 bases between the two ends. Variable domain in full (rest from reference TRBV28 and TRBJ2-1): DVKVTQSSRYLVKRTGEKVFLECVQDMDHENMFWYRQDPGLGLRLIYFSYDVKMKEKGDIPEGYSVSREKKERFSLILESASTNQTSMYLCASSLGYYNEQFFGPGTRLTVL.

CDR3 bases: TGTGCCAGCAGCTTAGGGCAGAACACTGAAGCTTTCTTT. It yields the protein CASSLGQNTEAFF. The chain is built from TRBV7-3 and TRBJ1-1, with D hard to call. Looked up from germline, CDR1 is SGHTA and CDR2 is FQGTGA. The CDR3 contains 13 residues. V shed 2 bases and J shed 1 base, with 5 bases lying between them.

The chain carries TRBV7-8 and TRBJ2-5, with 8 bases that match TRBD1. V lost 4 bases, J lost 5 bases, and 6 bases stayed unmatched. Germline V gene sequence: CDR1 SGHVS, CDR2 FQNEAQ. The CDR3 runs 14 residues. The DNA of the CDR3 is TGTGCCAGCAGCTACGGGACAGGAAGGGAGACCCAGTACTTC. Its translation is CASSYGTGRETQYF.

The rearrangement joins TRBV19 to TRBJ1-1, with D maybe TRBD1 (5 bases). Per germline, CDR1 LNHDA and CDR2 SQIVND (reference sequence). The CDR3 covers 16 residues. Trimming took off 3 bases at V and 3 bases at J, with 17 bases between the two ends. The CDR3 here is CASSIQWGREYTEAFF. CDR3 coding DNA: TGTGCCAGTAGTATTCAGTGGGGCCGAGAATACACTGAAGCTTTCTTT.

This clone has only a few counts. This chain uses TRBV7-9 with TRBJ1-2, with 8 bases fitting TRBD1. The CDR3 sequence is 13 residues long. J lost 8 bases, V lost 4 bases, and 6 bases had no gene match. In germline, CDR1 is SEHNR, CDR2 FQNEAQ (reference sequence). CDR3 loop: CASSSRTGRGYTF. CDR3 sequence (DNA): TGTGCCAGCAGCTCTCGGACAGGGAGAGGCTACACCTTC.

The chain joins TRBV27 to TRBJ2-1; 8 bases agree with TRBD2. Trimming removed 6 bases from V and 7 bases from J; junction bases left unmatched: 5. The CDR3 sequence is 13 residues long. The germline CDR1 and CDR2 sequences are MNHEY and SMNVEV (reference sequence). CDR3 DNA: TGTGCCAGCAGGGGACTAGACAGGAATGAGCAGTTCTTC. Translated: CASRGLDRNEQFF.

This chain joins TRBV2 and TRBJ2-7; 8 nucleotides agree with TRBD2. Trimming took 4 bases from V and 5 from J; bases not matched to a gene: 4. The CDR3 length is 13 residues. Germline assignment: CDR1 SNHLY and CDR2 FYNNEI. This CDR3 is CASSAAGVHEQYF. CDR3 DNA sequence: TGTGCCAGCAGTGCAGCGGGAGTACACGAGCAGTACTTC.

V and J are TRBV7-9 and TRBJ2-3; no clear D gene. V lost 4 bases and J 4 bases, leaving 12 bases between the germline ends. The CDR3 sequence is 14 residues long. Germline V gene lookup returns CDR1 SEHNR and CDR2 FQNEAQ (reference sequence). The CDR3 coding sequence is TGTGCCAGCAGCTCGACCCCGGGCCCAGATACGCAGTATTTT. It codes for CASSSTPGPDTQYF.

The chain couples TRBV15 to TRBJ2-7; tentatively, D is TRBD1 or TRBD2 (6 bases each). The CDR3 is 15 residues long. V lost 3 bases and J 3 bases, leaving 15 bases between the germline ends. Germline V gene data show CDR1 as LNHNV and CDR2 as YYDKDF (reference sequence). For the CDR3, the DNA is TGTGCCACCAGCAGGGCCAAGGGGGGCGTCTACGAGCAGTACTTC. It is translated as CATSRAKGGVYEQYF.

The gene calls are TRBV4-2 and TRBJ2-1, with TRBD1 matching 8 bases. CDR1 is LGHNA, CDR2 YNFKEQ, per germline. The CDR3 contains 19 residues. Trimming at V came to 2 bases and at J to 0 bases, leaving 12 bases not matched to a gene. The CDR3 DNA reads TGTGCCAGCAGCCAACCTACCACTGAACAGGGGGGCTCCTACAATGAGCAGTTCTTC. This sequence encodes CASSQPTTEQGGSYNEQFF.

This chain uses TRBV7-9 with TRBJ2-7, with D perhaps TRBD1 or TRBD2 (6 bases each). Germline-derived CDR1 and CDR2 are SEHNR and FQNEAQ (reference sequence). This CDR3 comprises 17 residues. V gave up 5 bases and J gave up 5 bases, with 25 bases separating them. CDR3 residues: CASSPRTGGGTLHEQYF. In nucleotides, the CDR3 is TGTGCCAGCAGCCCGCGGACCGGAGGGGGGACCCTCCACGAGCAGTACTTC.